The T cell receptor beta chain under discussion was sequenced for a study of cytomegalovirus exposure and HLA in healthy donors. PCR used 60 Vbeta primers and 13 Jbeta primers. Here immunoSEQ multiplex PCR was the method, and the copy in TCRdb shows in-frame clones only, minus some. The sample lists about 110,000 clones, 76% occurring once. Trimming took off 0 bases at V and 7 bases at J, with 13 bases between the two ends. The CDR3 has 15 residues. The germline V gene encodes CDR1 MNHNS and CDR2 SASEGT. The chain combines TRBV6-1 with TRBJ2-1, with a tentative D call TRBD1 (5 bases). Sequencing was done on a sample of PBMCs. The clonotype comes from a man under 40 in good health and CMV-seropositive. CDR3 sequence reads: CASSEALWTKNEQFF. Written as DNA, the CDR3 is TGTGCCAGCAGTGAAGCGCTTTGGACAAAGAATGAGCAGTTCTTC.